The rows below give T cell receptor beta chains drawn from one sample of a study of cytomegalovirus exposure and HLA in healthy donors. The assay was immunoSEQ multiplex PCR, and TCRdb's table has in-frame clones only and misses some. This table holds approximately 190,000 clones, about 84% found once. Sequencing input: PBMCs. The receptors derive from a man in his forties or fifties in good health and CMV-seronegative. The CDR3 runs from the conserved cysteine through the conserved F or W.

TRBV9	15	TRBJ2-3	CASSVGQGDLDTQYF
TRBV25-1	12	TRBJ1-1	CASSPPAGGAFF
TRBV6-1	13	TRBJ1-1	CASSELGNTEAFF
TRBV27	14	TRBJ2-7	CASSQTGEGDEQYF
TRBV10-3	14	TRBJ2-2	CAISELTGPGELFF
TRBV5-6	16	TRBJ1-4	CASSFQRTGRGEKLFF
TRBV7-8	14	TRBJ2-7	CASSPTSGGYEQYF
TRBV2	11	TRBJ1-2	CASMDGTIYTF
TRBV11-1	16	TRBJ2-3	CASSLPGTGTLNTQYF
TRBV11-2	13	TRBJ2-1	CASSLGHGGQQFF
TRBV7-9	12	TRBJ1-5	CASSSPYQPQHF
TRBV19	14	TRBJ1-1	CASNPDRMNTEAFF
TRBV11-2	15	TRBJ2-7	CASSLDARITGEQYF
TRBV9	15	TRBJ2-7	CASSVETGNSYEQYF
TRBV5-5	14	TRBJ1-2	CASSLDPGGYGYTF
TRBV18	13	TRBJ1-1	CASSLDTNTEAFF
TRBV5-1	16	TRBJ1-5	CASSLEPGSANQPQHF
TRBV5-1	12	TRBJ1-2	CASSLGSYGYTF
TRBV6-1	13	TRBJ1-2	CASRRQDVDGYTF
TRBV19	16	TRBJ1-5	CASRSLQGTVHQPQHF
TRBV19	14	TRBJ2-7	CASSMRGRAYEQYF
TRBV18	15	TRBJ2-3	CASSALAGVPYTQYF
TRBV6-4	14	TRBJ1-1	CASSEGAKNTEAFF
TRBV10-1	16	TRBJ2-1	CASSETQGTSYNEQFF
TRBV13	14	TRBJ1-3	CASSPDRGGNTIYF
TRBV9	16	TRBJ2-3	CASSVQGWGEADTQYF
TRBV5-1	15	TRBJ1-1	CASSLVQGVNTEAFF
TRBV5-8	19	TRBJ1-1	CADRGDHRERSSRGTEAFF
TRBV18	14	TRBJ1-1	CASSPQRYPTEAFF
TRBV30	11	TRBJ1-2	CASGLNYGYTF
TRBV5-1	13	TRBJ2-5	CASSFGAGETQYF
TRBV7-3	16	TRBJ2-5	CASSLRLAGGAETQYF
TRBV5-4	14	TRBJ2-3	CASSPGGSTDTQYF
TRBV2	14	TRBJ1-1	CASSGPREGTEAFF
TRBV30	15	TRBJ1-2	CAWSFPGTGFTGYTF